A selection of T cell receptor beta chains follows, all from one sample in a study of blood T cells in healthy people across ages. TCRdb recomputed calls from the 5' RACE reads with MiXCR, one row per CDR3 protein. The data show about 780,000 distinct CDR3 sequences, under 30% seen once. This sample also appeared in a second study, on T cells of mothers and their children.

The sample was blood. All receptors derive from a boy younger than 18 in good health. Each CDR3 is given with its conserved first and last residue. D genes are given only for firm matches. Rows give clone size only sometimes, using once, few, many, or a class for an expanded clone.

v_call	j_call	d_call	clone_size	cdr3_nt	cdr3_aa
TRBV4-1	TRBJ1-4	TRBD1	NA	TGCGCCAGCAGCCAAGATAGGACAGGGCGGTATGAAAAACTGTTTTTT	CASSQDRTGRYEKLFF
TRBV29-1	TRBJ2-6	NA	NA	TGCAGCGTTGAACGTTCTGGGGCCAACGTCCTGACTTTC	CSVERSGANVLTF
TRBV30	TRBJ1-1	NA	few	TGTGCCTGGGGAGACAGGAACCATGAAGCTTTCTTT	CAWGDRNHEAFF
TRBV4-1	TRBJ2-5	TRBD2	few	TGCGCCAGCAGCCAGCGGGGGGGCCTGAAAAAGACCCAGTACTTC	CASSQRGGLKKTQYF
TRBV2	TRBJ2-5	NA	few	TGTGCCAGCAGGGGTCAGCAGCAAGAGACCCAGTACTTC	CASRGQQQETQYF
TRBV12-3/TRBV12-4	TRBJ2-2	NA	NA	TGTGCCAGCAGTTTAATGGACCTGGCCGGGGAGCTGTTTTTT	CASSLMDLAGELFF
TRBV2	TRBJ2-1	TRBD2	few	TGTGCCAGCACGCCGGGACTAGCGGGTAAAAATGAGCAGTTCTTC	CASTPGLAGKNEQFF
TRBV20-1	TRBJ2-7	TRBD2	NA	TGCAGCGCCAAATCCGGGACTAGCGGGGCCGAGCAGTACTTC	CSAKSGTSGAEQYF
TRBV15	TRBJ1-4	NA	few	TGTGCCACCAGCAAGTACAGAAGTGAAAAACTGTTTTTT	CATSKYRSEKLFF
TRBV5-1	TRBJ2-5	TRBD1	few	TGCGCCAGCAGCTTGGAACAGGGGGTATCAGAGACCCAGTACTTC	CASSLEQGVSETQYF
TRBV7-2	TRBJ1-1	TRBD1	NA	TGTGCCAGCAGCTTAGGGGGGACAGGGGCAAGGAACACTGAAGCTTTCTTT	CASSLGGTGARNTEAFF
TRBV29-1	TRBJ2-4	TRBD1	NA	TGCAGCGTGGGGGCGACAGGGCTGACCAAAAACATTCAGTACTTC	CSVGATGLTKNIQYF
TRBV3-1	TRBJ1-1	TRBD1	many	TGTGCCAGCAGCCTGGGGACAGGGGTAACTGAAGCTTTCTTT	CASSLGTGVTEAFF
TRBV5-5	TRBJ2-2	NA	NA	TGTGCCGGCATCAAGCTTGGGGCCGGGGAGCTGTTTTTT	CAGIKLGAGELFF
TRBV9	TRBJ1-2	NA	few	TGTGCCAGCAGCGTAGAGGCAACTATAGGCTATGGCTACACCTTC	CASSVEATIGYGYTF
TRBV12-3/TRBV12-4	TRBJ2-2	NA	few	TGTGCCAGCAGTTTCTTCGGGAACACCGGGGAGCTGTTTTTT	CASSFFGNTGELFF
TRBV12-3/TRBV12-4	TRBJ1-2	NA	NA	TGTGCCAGCAGTTTTGGCTGGGCACAGGGTTATGGCTACACCTTC	CASSFGWAQGYGYTF
TRBV7-2	TRBJ1-4	TRBD1	few	TGTGCCAGCAGCATGGACAGGGATTTTCTATCGGGACTGTTTTTT	CASSMDRDFLSGLFF
TRBV30	TRBJ1-1	NA	NA	TGTGCCTGGAGTGTACCGGGGAACACTGAAGCTTTCTTT	CAWSVPGNTEAFF
TRBV29-1	TRBJ2-5	NA	few	TGCAGCGGATCACGGCTTGGGGGACGAGAGACCCAGTACTTC	CSGSRLGGRETQYF